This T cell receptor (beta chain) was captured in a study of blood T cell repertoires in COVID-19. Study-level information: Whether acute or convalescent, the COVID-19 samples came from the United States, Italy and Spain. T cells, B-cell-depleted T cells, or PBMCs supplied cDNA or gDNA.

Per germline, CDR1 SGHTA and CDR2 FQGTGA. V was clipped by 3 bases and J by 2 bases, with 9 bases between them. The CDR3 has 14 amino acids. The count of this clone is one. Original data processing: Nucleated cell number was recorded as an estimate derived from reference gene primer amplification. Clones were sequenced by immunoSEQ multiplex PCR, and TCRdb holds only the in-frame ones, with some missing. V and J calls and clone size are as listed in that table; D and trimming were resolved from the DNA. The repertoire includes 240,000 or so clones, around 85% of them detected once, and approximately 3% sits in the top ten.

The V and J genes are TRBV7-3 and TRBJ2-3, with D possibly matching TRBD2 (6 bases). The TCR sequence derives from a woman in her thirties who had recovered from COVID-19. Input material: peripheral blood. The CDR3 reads CASSFGGATDTQYF. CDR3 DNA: TGTGCCAGCAGCTTTGGCGGGGCCACAGATACGCAGTATTTT.